This TCR beta chain was identified in a study of blood T cell repertoires in COVID-19 (dated by TCRdb to the early 2020s). For context, the study as a whole: The collaborator samples originated in the United States, Italy and Spain and spanned the acute and convalescent phases of COVID-19. The prospective study material was composed of cDNA or gDNA derived from T cells, B-cell-depleted T cells, or PBMCs. The dataset comprised deeply sampled blood TCRbeta repertoires from subjects exposed to, actively infected with, or recovered from COVID-19. The repertoires were released in a freely available public database meant as a resource for research on the immune response to SARS-CoV-2. The samples were drawn from the first 160 participants of the ongoing ImmuneRACE study and from over 950 subjects provided by 6 global collaborators. Nearly every sample came with metadata listing a de-identified subject ID, COVID-19 status, age in years and sex. Where HLA class I and class II types were available, the types were taken from metadata supplied by the sample provider, not from assay-based typing.

Enrolling through a virtual design, the prospective study's participants ranged in age from roughly 18 to 95 years and lived across approximately 25 United States geographic areas. To assign participants to cohorts, the prospective study relied on clinical history that participants themselves reported in a screening survey and a study questionnaire. Recovered participants in ImmuneRACE Cohort 3 were defined as having two consecutive negative NP/OP PCR tests, clearance from a healthcare professional, or resolution of symptoms. In the prospective study, mobile phlebotomists collected whole blood, serum and a nasopharyngeal or oropharyngeal swab from each participant. Participants in the prospective study had the option to provide additional blood draws and questionnaires over a roughly 2-month period. Before DNA extraction, prospective study blood samples were shipped either frozen or at room temperature.

TCRbeta CDR3 regions were amplified from genomic DNA using the immunoSEQ Assay, a bias-controlled multiplex PCR. As for how the authors treated the data: Nucleated cell counts per sample were estimated from amplification of reference gene primers within the assay. To quantify the absolute abundance of each unique TCRbeta CDR3 rearrangement, sequence reads were collapsed and filtered. For each sample, productive Simpson clonality was calculated as the square root of Simpson's diversity index across productive rearrangements. TCRdb's version of the immuneACCESS table is confined to in-frame rearrangements and falls short of the full clone set. An unresolved V gene accounts for under half of the shortfall where checked; the remainder is of unknown origin. V, J and clone size are those of that table, while D and trimming were read from the DNA. Across this sample there are roughly 400,000 clones, with approximately 87% seen only once. The ten largest clones add up to 10% of the sample.

Worth noting for this clone: The antigen it binds to is not known. Base-call qualities are not available, and no considerably larger clone is one nucleotide away. Distinct nucleotide sequences in the sample also encode this CDR3.

The full study reports these points: The amount of clinical and demographic metadata varied by source and participant and was provided uncurated.

Counted from cysteine to phenylalanine, this CDR3 has 13 amino acids. Only the CDR3 portion is preserved as DNA: 39 bases, with reading frame beginning at the first base. V and J are truncated by 3 bases and 1 base respectively, leaving an intervening sequence of 6 bases. The rearranged chain carries TRBV12-3 or TRBV12-4 and TRBJ1-1; the D gene lacks a confident call. This TCR was recovered from a woman in her fifties or sixties who had recovered from COVID-19. Input material: PBMCs or T cells enriched from blood (not recorded which). The nucleotide sequence is TGTGCCAGCAGTTTCTCGGGGAACACTGAAGCTTTCTTT. This is translated as CASSFSGNTEAFF.